The sequence of this T cell receptor (beta chain) was determined in a study of early T cells in non-severe SARS-CoV-2 infection. Whole-study context: Sequencing of bulk RNA from unsorted whole blood was done, without chain pairing.

The CDR3 is 11 amino acids. Trimming shortened V by 4 bases and J by 12 bases, and 15 bases separated the two germline ends. CDR1 is GTSNPN and CDR2 is SVGIG in the germline V gene (reference sequence). TCRdb ran MiXCR on the 5' RACE reads and lists one entry per CDR3 protein. The sample lists about 83,000 distinct CDR3 sequences; approximately 13% were seen once. Sequenced material: whole blood. The origin of this receptor is an adult who was a healthcare worker with PCR-confirmed SARS-CoV-2 infection or an uninfected control (not recorded which). The rearrangement uses TRBV30 and TRBJ1-1, with unresolved D. The CDR3 DNA reads TGTGCCTGGATGGGGAACGAGAGGTCTTTCTTT. Amino acid sequence: CAWMGNERSFF.